These T cell receptor beta chains were read from a single sample in a study of T cell responses to AZD1222 COVID-19 vaccine. The assay was immunoSEQ multiplex PCR, and TCRdb's table has in-frame clones only and misses some. The sample holds some 99,000 clones, 88% seen once. The sequences come from peripheral blood, collected 28 days after the second AZD1222 dose. These receptors came from an adult who received the AZD1222 COVID-19 vaccine. Each CDR3 is given with its conserved first and last residue. The D gene is left open where the match is weak. Part of the rows lack a size; the others show once, few, many or a class for expanded clones.

v_call	j_call	d_call	cdr3_length	clone_size	cdr3_aa	cdr3_nt
TRBV5-4	TRBJ1-2	.	13	.	CASSLVGSYGYTF	TGTGCCAGCAGCTTGGTAGGGAGCTATGGCTACACCTTC
TRBV10-2	TRBJ2-6	TRBD1	13	once	CASSEVGDRLLTF	TGCGCCAGCAGTGAGGTAGGGGACAGGCTCCTGACTTTC
TRBV10-2	TRBJ2-1	TRBD2	17	.	CASSAGTSGIIYNEQFF	TGCGCCAGCAGTGCCGGGACTAGCGGTATAATATACAATGAGCAGTTCTTC
TRBV5-1	TRBJ2-7	.	13	.	CASSFEESYEQYF	TGCGCCAGCAGCTTCGAGGAGTCCTACGAGCAGTACTTC
TRBV9	TRBJ2-2	TRBD2	17	.	CASSVVTSGSRYGELFF	TGTGCCAGCAGCGTAGTGACTAGCGGGAGCCGGTACGGGGAGCTGTTTTTT
TRBV5-1	TRBJ1-3	.	15	few	CASRSSEGSGNTIYF	TGCGCCAGCAGGTCGTCGGAGGGCTCTGGAAACACCATATATTTT
TRBV5-8	TRBJ2-2	TRBD1	16	.	CASGIGLQGITGELFF	TGTGCCAGCGGTATTGGGTTACAGGGGATCACCGGGGAGCTGTTTTTT
TRBV10-2	TRBJ2-1	TRBD1	11	.	CASSETGDQFF	TGCGCCAGCAGTGAGACAGGGGACCAGTTCTTC
TRBV5-1	TRBJ1-1	.	13	.	CASSFPSDTEAFF	TGCGCCAGCAGCTTTCCGAGCGACACTGAAGCTTTCTTT
TRBV29-1	TRBJ2-1	.	11	.	CSVDRYNEQFF	TGCAGCGTAGACAGGTACAACGAGCAGTTCTTC
TRBV19	TRBJ1-2	.	14	.	CASSIWWQGGGYTF	TGTGCCAGTAGTATTTGGTGGCAGGGAGGCGGCTACACCTTC